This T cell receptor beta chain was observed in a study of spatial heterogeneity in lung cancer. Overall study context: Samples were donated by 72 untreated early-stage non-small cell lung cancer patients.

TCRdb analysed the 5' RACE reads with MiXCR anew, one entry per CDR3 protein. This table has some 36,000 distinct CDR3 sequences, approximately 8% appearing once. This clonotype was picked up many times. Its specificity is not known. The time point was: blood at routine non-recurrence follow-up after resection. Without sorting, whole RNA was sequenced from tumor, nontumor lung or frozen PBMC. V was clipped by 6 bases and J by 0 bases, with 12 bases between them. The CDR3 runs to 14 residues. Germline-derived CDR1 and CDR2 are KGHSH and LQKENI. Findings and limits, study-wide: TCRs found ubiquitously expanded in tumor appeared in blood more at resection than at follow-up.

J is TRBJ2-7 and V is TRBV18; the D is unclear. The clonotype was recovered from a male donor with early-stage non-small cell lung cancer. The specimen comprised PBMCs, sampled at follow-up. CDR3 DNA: TGTGCCAGCTCGGGTACGGCAGGCTCCTACGAGCAGTACTTC. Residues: CASSGTAGSYEQYF.